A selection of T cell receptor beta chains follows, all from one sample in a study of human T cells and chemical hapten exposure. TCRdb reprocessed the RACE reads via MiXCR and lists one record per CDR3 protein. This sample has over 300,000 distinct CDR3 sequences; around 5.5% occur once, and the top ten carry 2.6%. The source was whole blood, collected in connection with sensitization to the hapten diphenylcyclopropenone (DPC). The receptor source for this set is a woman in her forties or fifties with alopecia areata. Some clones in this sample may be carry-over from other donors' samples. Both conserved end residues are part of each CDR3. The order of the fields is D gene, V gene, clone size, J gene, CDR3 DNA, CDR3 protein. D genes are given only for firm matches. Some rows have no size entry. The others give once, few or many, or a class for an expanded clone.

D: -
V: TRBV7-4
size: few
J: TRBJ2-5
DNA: TGTGCCAGCAGCTCAGGAGCCCGAATCCGAGAGACCCAGTACTTC
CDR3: CASSSGARIRETQYF

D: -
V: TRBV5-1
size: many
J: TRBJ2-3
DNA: TGCGCCAGCAGCTTGGATGGGGCCACAGATACGCAGTATTTT
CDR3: CASSLDGATDTQYF

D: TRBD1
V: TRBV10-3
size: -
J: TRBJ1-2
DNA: TGTGCCATCAGGGACAGGGTCGGTGGCTACACCTTC
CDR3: CAIRDRVGGYTF

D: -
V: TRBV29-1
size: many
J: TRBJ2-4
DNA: TGCAGCGTTGAAGACCTCTTAAACATTCAGTACTTC
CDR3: CSVEDLLNIQYF

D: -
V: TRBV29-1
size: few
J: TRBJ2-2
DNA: TGCAGCGTTCTAGCTGCCGGGGAGCTGTTTTTT
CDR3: CSVLAAGELFF

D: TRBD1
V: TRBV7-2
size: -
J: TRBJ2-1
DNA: TGTGCCAGCAGCTCGGGACAGGATTACAATGAGCAGTTCTTC
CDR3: CASSSGQDYNEQFF

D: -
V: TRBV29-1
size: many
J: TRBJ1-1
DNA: TGCAGCGTTGAAGATCGGGAACAGGGGAACACTGAAGCTTTCTTT
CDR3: CSVEDREQGNTEAFF

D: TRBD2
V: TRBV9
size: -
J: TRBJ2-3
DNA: TGTGCCAGCAGCTATGATGCGCGGGGGGAAGCAGATACGCAGTATTTT
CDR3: CASSYDARGEADTQYF

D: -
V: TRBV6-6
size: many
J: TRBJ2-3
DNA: TGTGCCAGCAGTTACCTTAGTGGCACAGATACGCAGTATTTT
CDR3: CASSYLSGTDTQYF

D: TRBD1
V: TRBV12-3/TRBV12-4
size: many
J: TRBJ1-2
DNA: TGTGCCAGCAGGTCATCCGGGACAGAAAATGGGGGCTACACCTTC
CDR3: CASRSSGTENGGYTF

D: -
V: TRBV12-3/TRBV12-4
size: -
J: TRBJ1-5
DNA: TGTGACAGCAGTTTAGCTCGAGGGATCAATCAGCCCCAGCATTTT
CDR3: CDSSLARGINQPQHF

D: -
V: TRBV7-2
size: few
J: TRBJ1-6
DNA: TGTGCCAGCAGCTTAGTAAGCTCCTCAAGAGGCTCCTATAATTCACCCCTCCACTTT
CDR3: CASSLVSSSRGSYNSPLHF

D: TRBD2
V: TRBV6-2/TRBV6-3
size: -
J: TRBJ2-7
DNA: TGTGCCAGCAGTTCCCGACTAGCGGAGTTCTCCTACGAGCAGTACTTC
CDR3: CASSSRLAEFSYEQYF

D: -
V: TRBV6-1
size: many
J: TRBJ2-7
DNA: TGTGCCAGCAGCAATGTCCTCTACGAGCAGTACTTC
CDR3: CASSNVLYEQYF

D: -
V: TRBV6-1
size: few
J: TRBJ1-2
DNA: TGTGCCGGGTCTCGGACAGTCGATGGCTACACCTTC
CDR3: CAGSRTVDGYTF

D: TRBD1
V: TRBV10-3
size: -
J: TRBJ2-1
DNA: TGTGCCATCAGTGAGGGACAGGGGCTTCTAAATGAGCAGTTCTTC
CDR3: CAISEGQGLLNEQFF

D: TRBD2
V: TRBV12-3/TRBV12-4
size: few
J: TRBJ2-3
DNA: TGTGCCAGCAGTAACCTAGCGGGCCTCACAGATACGCAGTATTTT
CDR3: CASSNLAGLTDTQYF

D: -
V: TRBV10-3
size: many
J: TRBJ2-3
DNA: TGTGCCATCAGTCGACCCGAAGATACGCAGTATTTT
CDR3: CAISRPEDTQYF

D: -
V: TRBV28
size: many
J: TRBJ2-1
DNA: TGTGCCAGCAGTTCCCGTCATCCACCCTCCTACAATGAGCAGTTCTTC
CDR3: CASSSRHPPSYNEQFF

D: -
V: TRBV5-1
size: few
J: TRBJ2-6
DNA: TGCGCCAGCGGATCCTCTGGGGCCAACGTCCTGACTTTC
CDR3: CASGSSGANVLTF

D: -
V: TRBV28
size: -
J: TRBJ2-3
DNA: TGTGCCAGCAGTCTATATGGGGAAGGTTCGGCAGATACGCAGTATTTT
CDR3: CASSLYGEGSADTQYF

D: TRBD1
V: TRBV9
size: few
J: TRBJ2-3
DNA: TGTGCCAGCACCGGACAGGGGTTTACAGATACGCAGTATTTT
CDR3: CASTGQGFTDTQYF

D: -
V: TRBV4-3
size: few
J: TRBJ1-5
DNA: TGCGCCAGCAGCCAAGATCTAGTTAGCAATCAGCCCCAGCATTTT
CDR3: CASSQDLVSNQPQHF

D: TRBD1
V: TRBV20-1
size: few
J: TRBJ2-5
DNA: TGCAGTGCTAGACCCCAGGGGGCAGGAGGAGAGACCCAGTACTTC
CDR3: CSARPQGAGGETQYF

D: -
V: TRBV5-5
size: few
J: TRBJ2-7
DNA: TGTGCCAGTTACGTTGCGCAGAGCTCCTACGAGCAGTACTTC
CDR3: CASYVAQSSYEQYF

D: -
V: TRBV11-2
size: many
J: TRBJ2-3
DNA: TGTGCCAGCAGCAGTGGGACGTCAGATACGCAGTATTTT
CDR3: CASSSGTSDTQYF

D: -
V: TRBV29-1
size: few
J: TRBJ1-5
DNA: TGCAGCGTTGAACCGGGGAACCAGCCCCAGCATTTT
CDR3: CSVEPGNQPQHF

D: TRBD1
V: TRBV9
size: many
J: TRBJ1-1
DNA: TGTGCCAGCAGCGTGACAGGGGGGCATTGGACTGAAGCTTTCTTT
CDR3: CASSVTGGHWTEAFF

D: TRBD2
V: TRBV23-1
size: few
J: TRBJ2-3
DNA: TGCGCCAGCAGTCCTTATCTAGGCGGGGGGGCCCCAGATACGCAGTATTTT
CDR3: CASSPYLGGGAPDTQYF

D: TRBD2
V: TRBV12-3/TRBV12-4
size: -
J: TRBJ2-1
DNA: TGTGCCAGCAGTTTAACGGGAGGGATATACAATGAGCAGTTCTTC
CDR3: CASSLTGGIYNEQFF

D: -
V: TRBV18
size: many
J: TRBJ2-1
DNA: TGTGCCAGCTCCCTATACCCGGGGCGCACTGAGCAGTTCTTC
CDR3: CASSLYPGRTEQFF

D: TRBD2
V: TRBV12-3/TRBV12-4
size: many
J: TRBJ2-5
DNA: TGTGCCAGCAGTTTTAGCGGGAGAGCGGAGACCCAGTACTTC
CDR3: CASSFSGRAETQYF

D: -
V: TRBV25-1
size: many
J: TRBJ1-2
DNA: TGTGCCAGCAGTTCACACCCTAACTATGGCTACACCTTC
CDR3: CASSSHPNYGYTF

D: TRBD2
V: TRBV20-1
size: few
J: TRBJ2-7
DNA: TGCAGTGCTAGATCTAGCGGGAGCTACGAGCAGTACTTC
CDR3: CSARSSGSYEQYF

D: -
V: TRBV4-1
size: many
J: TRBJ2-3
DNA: TGCGCCAGCAGCCACGAAGCTGGATGGGGCACAGATACGCAGTATTTT
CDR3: CASSHEAGWGTDTQYF

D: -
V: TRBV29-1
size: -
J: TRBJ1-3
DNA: TGCAGCGCCGAAAGGGGGGGCACTGGAAACACCATATATTTT
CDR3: CSAERGGTGNTIYF

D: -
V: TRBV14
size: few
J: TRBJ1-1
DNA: TGTGCCAGCTCGGCAACTAGAGGGACTGAAGCTTTCTTT
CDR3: CASSATRGTEAFF

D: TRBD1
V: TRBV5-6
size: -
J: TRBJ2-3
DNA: TGTGCCAGCAGCTTGGAACAGGGGATTAGCACAGATACGCAGTATTTT
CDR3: CASSLEQGISTDTQYF

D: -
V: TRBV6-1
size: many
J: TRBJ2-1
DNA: TGTGCCAGCAGTGAAGAACCACCCTCCTACAATGAGCAGTTCTTC
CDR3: CASSEEPPSYNEQFF

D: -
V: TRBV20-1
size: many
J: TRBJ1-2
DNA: TGCAGTGCGCCCCTTAGCGGCTACACCTTC
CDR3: CSAPLSGYTF

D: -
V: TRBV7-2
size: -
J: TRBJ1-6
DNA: TGTGCCAGCAGCTTAGGGATGGTTGGAAATTCACCCCTCCACTTT
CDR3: CASSLGMVGNSPLHF

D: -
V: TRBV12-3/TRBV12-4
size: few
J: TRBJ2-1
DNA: TGTGCCACCCGCCTAGGAAGGTACAATGAGCAGTTCTTC
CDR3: CATRLGRYNEQFF

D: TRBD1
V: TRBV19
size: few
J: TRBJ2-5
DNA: TGTGCCAGTAGTGACTCAGGGGGCCGAGAGACCCAGTACTTC
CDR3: CASSDSGGRETQYF

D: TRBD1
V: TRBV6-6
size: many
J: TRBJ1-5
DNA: TGTGCCAGCAGTTACTGGGACAGGGATCAGCCCCAGCATTTT
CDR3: CASSYWDRDQPQHF

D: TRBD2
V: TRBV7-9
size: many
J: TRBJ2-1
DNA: TGTGCCAGCAGCTTTAGCGGGAAATACAATGAGCAGTTCTTC
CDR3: CASSFSGKYNEQFF

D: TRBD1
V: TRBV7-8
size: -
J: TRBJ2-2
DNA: TGTGCCAGCAGCACCCTACAGGGGATGAACACCGGGGAGCTGTTTTTT
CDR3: CASSTLQGMNTGELFF

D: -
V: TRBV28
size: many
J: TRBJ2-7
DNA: TGTGCCAGCAGTTTAACCTCCTTGCAGGGTTCCGACGAGCAGTACTTC
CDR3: CASSLTSLQGSDEQYF

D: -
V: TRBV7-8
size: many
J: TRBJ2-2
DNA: TGTGCCAGCTATAACGGGGAGCTGTTTTTT
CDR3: CASYNGELFF

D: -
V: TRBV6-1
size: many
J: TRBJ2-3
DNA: TGTGCCAGCAGTGAACGGGGGAGCACAGATACGCAGTATTTT
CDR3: CASSERGSTDTQYF

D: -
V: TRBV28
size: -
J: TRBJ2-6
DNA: TGTGCCAGCACAGGGGCCGTCGGCTCTGGGGCCAACGTCCTGACTTTC
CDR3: CASTGAVGSGANVLTF

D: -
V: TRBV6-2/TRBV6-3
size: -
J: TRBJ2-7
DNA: TGTGCCAGCATCCCCGCGGTAGCGGCAAGCTCCTACGAGCAGTACTTC
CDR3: CASIPAVAASSYEQYF

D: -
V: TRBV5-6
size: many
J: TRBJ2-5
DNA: TGTGCCAGCAGCTTGGGTACGAGCCGCGGCGGGGAGACCCAGTACTTC
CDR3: CASSLGTSRGGETQYF

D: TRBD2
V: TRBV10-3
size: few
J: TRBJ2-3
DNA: TGTGCCATCAGTGAGTCGAATCCGGGGGGGAGCACAGATACGCAGTATTTT
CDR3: CAISESNPGGSTDTQYF

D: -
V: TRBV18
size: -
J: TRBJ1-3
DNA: TGTGCCAGCTCACCGCTGAGAGGGGTCTCTGGAAACACCATATATTTT
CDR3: CASSPLRGVSGNTIYF

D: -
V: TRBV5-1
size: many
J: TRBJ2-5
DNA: TGCGCCAGCAGCTCCCTAGGTACGGATGGAGAGACCCAGTACTTC
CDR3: CASSSLGTDGETQYF

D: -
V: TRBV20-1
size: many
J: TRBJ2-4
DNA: TGCAGTGCTAGAGATCTCGAGACACATAAGGCCAAAAACATTCAGTACTTC
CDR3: CSARDLETHKAKNIQYF